This TCR beta chain was retrieved from a study of blood T cell repertoires in COVID-19. Whole-study context: Whether acute or convalescent, the COVID-19 samples came from the United States, Italy and Spain. Sources were T cells, B-cell-depleted T cells, or PBMCs; the material itself was cDNA or gDNA.

Recruits, aged roughly 18 to 95 years, lived in 24 US areas. Authors' processing steps: How many nucleated cells were present was estimated from reference gene primer amplification. Assay used: immunoSEQ multiplex PCR; TCRdb lists only in-frame clones, some missing. For V, J and clone size, that table is used; D and trimming come from the DNA. Of 200,000 to 300,000 clones detected, 85% to 90% appear once; the ten largest clones hold roughly 4%. Looked up from germline, CDR1 is ENHRY and CDR2 is SYGVKD. V lost 0 bases and J lost 3, with 6 bases in between. The CDR3 runs to 13 residues. This receptor was obtained from a woman aged 25 to 39 with acute COVID-19. The J gene is TRBJ2-7, the V gene TRBV10-3; no clear D gene. The sequenced sample was PBMCs or T cells enriched from blood (not recorded which). This chain's CDR3 is CAISESAGYEQYF. The CDR3 DNA is TGTGCCATCAGTGAGTCGGCAGGCTACGAGCAGTACTTC.